The clone carrying this TCR beta chain was counted ten times or more. Time point meaning: patch test 2, 6 weeks after DPC sensitization. The treatment here: therapeutic diphenylcyclopropenone sensitization with weekly scalp DPC. Whole blood that had not been fractionated was the source of extracted total RNA. This sample is part of a study of human T cells and chemical hapten exposure. CDR1 and CDR2 from the germline V gene are MNHNY and SVGAGI (reference sequence). This CDR3 comprises 15 residues. The ends lost 7 bases at V and 1 base at J; junction bases unmatched: 8. As the library was built, unique molecular identifiers were attached to individual cDNA molecules. Each CDR3 protein gets one entry after TCRdb re-called the RACE reads with MiXCR. The repertoire has 42,000 or so distinct CDR3 sequences, more than 8.5% of them found once; the top ten carry over 14%.

The TCR sequence derives from a woman in her 40s with alopecia areata. Some clones in this sample may be carry-over from other donors' samples. The rearrangement joins TRBV6-6 to TRBJ1-1, with 8 positions matching TRBD1. Sequencing was performed on whole blood, taken in connection with sensitization to the hapten diphenylcyclopropenone (DPC). CDR3 residues: CASTQGGQANTEAFF. The CDR3 nucleotides read TGTGCCAGCACCCAAGGGGGACAGGCGAACACTGAAGCTTTCTTT.